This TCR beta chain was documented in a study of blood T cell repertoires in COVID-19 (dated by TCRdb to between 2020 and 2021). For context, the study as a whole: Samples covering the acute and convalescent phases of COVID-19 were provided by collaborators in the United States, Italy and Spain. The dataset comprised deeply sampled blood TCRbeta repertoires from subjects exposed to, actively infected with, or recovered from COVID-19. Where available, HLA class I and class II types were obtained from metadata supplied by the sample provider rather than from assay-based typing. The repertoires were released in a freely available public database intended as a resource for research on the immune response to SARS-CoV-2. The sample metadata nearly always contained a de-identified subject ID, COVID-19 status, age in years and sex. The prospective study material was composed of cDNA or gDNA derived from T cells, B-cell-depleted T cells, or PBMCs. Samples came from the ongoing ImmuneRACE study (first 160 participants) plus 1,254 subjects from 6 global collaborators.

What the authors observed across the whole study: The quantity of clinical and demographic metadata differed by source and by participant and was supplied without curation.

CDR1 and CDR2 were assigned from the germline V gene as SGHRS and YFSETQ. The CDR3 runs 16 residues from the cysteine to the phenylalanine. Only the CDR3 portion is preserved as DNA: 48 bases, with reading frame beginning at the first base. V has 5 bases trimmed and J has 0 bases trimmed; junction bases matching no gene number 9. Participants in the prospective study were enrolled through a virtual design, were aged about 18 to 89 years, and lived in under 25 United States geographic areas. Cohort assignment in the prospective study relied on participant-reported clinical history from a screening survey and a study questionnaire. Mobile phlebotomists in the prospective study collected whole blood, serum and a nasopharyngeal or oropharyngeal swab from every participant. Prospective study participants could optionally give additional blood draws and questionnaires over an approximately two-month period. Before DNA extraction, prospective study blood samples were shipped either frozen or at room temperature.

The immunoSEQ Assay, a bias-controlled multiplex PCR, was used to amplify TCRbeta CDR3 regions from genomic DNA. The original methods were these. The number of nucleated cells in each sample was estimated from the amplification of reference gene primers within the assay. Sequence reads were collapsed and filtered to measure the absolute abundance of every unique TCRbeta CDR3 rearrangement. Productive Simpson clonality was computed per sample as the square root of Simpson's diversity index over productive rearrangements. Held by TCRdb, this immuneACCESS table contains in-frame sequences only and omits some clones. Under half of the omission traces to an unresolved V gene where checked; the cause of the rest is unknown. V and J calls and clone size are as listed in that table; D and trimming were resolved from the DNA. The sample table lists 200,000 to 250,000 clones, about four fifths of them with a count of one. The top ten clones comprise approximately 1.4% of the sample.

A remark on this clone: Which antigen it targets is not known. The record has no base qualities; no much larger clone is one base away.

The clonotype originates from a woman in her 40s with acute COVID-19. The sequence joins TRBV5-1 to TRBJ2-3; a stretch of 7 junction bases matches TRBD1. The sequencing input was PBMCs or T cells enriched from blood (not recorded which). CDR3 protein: CASRGETGASTDTQYF. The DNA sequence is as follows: TGCGCCAGCAGAGGGGAAACAGGGGCGAGCACAGATACGCAGTATTTT.